This TCR beta chain stems from a study of PD-1 blockade in classical Hodgkin lymphoma (dated by TCRdb to about 2020). About the full investigation: Nivolumab dosing was 3 mg/kg intravenously every 2 weeks, continuing until either disease progression or unacceptable toxicity. The study used CyTOF and TCR beta sequencing to define a peripheral blood immune signature of response to PD-1 blockade in classical Hodgkin lymphoma. What the work shows at the level of the full study, not this receptor alone: Baseline diversity similar to that of newly diagnosed patients was observed in trial patients achieving complete response, whereas significantly lower diversity was observed in partial responders and progressors. Baseline TCR diversity was reported as lower in newly diagnosed patients than in healthy donors, and lower still in relapsed/refractory patients. By C4D1, a significant rise was seen in CD4+ TCR diversity but not in CD8+ TCR diversity (p=0.0027 vs p=0.16), and the rise was most apparent among complete responders (p=0.02). Only a single clinical trial cohort was studied, and what caused the repertoire differences, possibly disease activity or prior therapy, remained undefined. Diversity was lower in patients who began nivolumab less than 1 year after ASCT, so these patients were left out of later analyses to avoid confounding by immune reconstitution.

What the time point label conveys for this sample: cycle 2 day 1 (C2D1) of nivolumab. All trial patients had relapsed after autologous stem cell transplantation, with cohorts A, B and C differing in prior brentuximab vedotin exposure. A total of under 70 patients with relapsed/refractory classical Hodgkin lymphoma made up the trial cohort, and each patient's best overall response was complete response, partial response or progressive disease. Trial patients were treated with single-agent nivolumab in the multi-cohort phase II CheckMate 205 trial. An independent review committee assessed best overall response using the 2007 International Working Group response criteria. Trial PBMCs were collected immediately before nivolumab initiation (C1D1) and during therapy at cycle 2 day 1 and cycle 4 day 1. Peripheral blood was collected in 8 mL Vacutainer Cell Preparation Tubes, from which PBMCs were isolated by centrifugation and then cryopreserved.

Note on this clone: Its antigen has not been determined. Per-nucleotide qualities are absent, and no much larger clonotype sits a single base away.

Sequences DFQATT (CDR1) and SNEGSKA (CDR2) are obtained from the germline V gene (reference sequence). From its cysteine to its phenylalanine, the CDR3 spans 11 amino acids. Of the read, only the CDR3 DNA is kept; its 33 bases are in frame from base 1. V and J lose 2 bases and 3 bases, and a span of 5 bases separates them. Genomic DNA was isolated using the Qiagen DNeasy kit from unsorted PBMCs as well as from negatively selected CD4+ and CD8+ fractions. Using primers that anneal to V and J segments, immunoSEQ multiplex PCR amplified the TCR beta CDR3 regions. Amplification bias was minimized using a synthetic immune receptor repertoire, and residual bias was removed computationally after sequencing. In the source study's methods: Custom Python scripts were used to quantify repertoire diversity as the Shannon entropy index. The unsorted, CD4+ and CD8+ repertoires were each analyzed separately, with the exception of combined analyses, where CD4+ and CD8+ sequences were merged in silico. A clone counted as expanded when the clone's frequency after treatment rose at least 2-fold relative to C1D1, and clones undetected at baseline were given a pseudocount of 0.5. Clones with 0 or 1 copy at C1D1 were defined as singleton clones, while clones with 2 or more copies were defined as non-singleton clones. Clones expanded in unsorted samples were labelled as CD4+, CD8+ or unknown by matching protein sequences in sorted samples from the same patient. Wilcoxon tests on paired samples were used to test diversity changes from C1D1 to C4D1. In TCRdb, the immuneACCESS table is reduced to in-frame sequences with V and J assigned. These tables do not hold every clone; where another copy was compared, an unresolved V gene accounts for under half, and the others remain unexplained. The V and J calls and clone size were taken over from that table, and D and trimming were inferred from the DNA. For this sample there are 22,000 or so clones; about 80% appear just once. In total, the top ten clones hold about 39% of the sample.

The sequence was obtained from a human donor with classical Hodgkin lymphoma. The specimen comprised peripheral blood mononuclear cells (PBMCs), sampled before the second cycle of nivolumab. This chain is built from TRBV20-1 and TRBJ2-7; the D gene remains uncertain. The CDR3 region: CSARRGYEQYF. Here is the DNA: TGCAGTGCTAGAAGAGGCTACGAGCAGTACTTC.